These 21 T cell receptor beta chains were all obtained from the same sample, sequenced in a study of neurological immune-mediated disorders. Via MiXCR, TCRdb re-called the 5' RACE reads, giving one row per CDR3 protein. Here the sample spans 45,000 or so distinct CDR3 sequences, just under 6.5% being singletons. The sequencing sample was made of CD4+ T cells from blood. The source is a woman between 40 and 55 years old in good health.

In its sample, this clonotype was seen many times. At one end the junction does not follow the germline gene, possibly because of a read error. The V and J genes are TRBV12-3 or TRBV12-4 and TRBJ2-3; D perhaps matches TRBD2 (6 bases). The CDR3 length is 13 residues. The CDR3 spells CASALGAGSPKSF. CDR3 coding DNA: TGTGCCAGCGCCCTCGGAGCGGGTTCCCCAAAGAGTTTT.

Many counts were recorded for this clonotype. CDR3 region: CASSLSAANEQYF. The CDR3, as DNA: TGCGCCAGCAGCTTGAGTGCGGCGAACGAGCAGTACTTC. This chain uses TRBV5-1 with TRBJ2-7, with D uncertain. The CDR3 totals 13 residues. Trimming left V 1 base short and J 5 bases short, with 10 bases between. Looked up from germline, CDR1 is SGHRS and CDR2 is YFSETQ.

In its sample, this clonotype ranks as medium-sized. V and J are TRBV20-1 and TRBJ2-7, with a tentative D call TRBD2 (6 bases). The V gene lost 6 bases and the J gene lost 6 bases, with 21 bases spanning the gap. There are 14 residues in the CDR3. The germline V gene encodes CDR1 DFQATT and CDR2 SNEGSKA (reference sequence). CDR3 loop: CSAPTGPEGGEQYF. CDR3 nucleotide sequence: TGCAGTGCGCCCACGGGGCCAGAGGGAGGCGAGCAGTACTTC.

Ten or more counts support this clonotype. The rearrangement joins TRBV6-1 to TRBJ1-5; D unresolved. Germline values: CDR1 MNHNS, CDR2 SASEGT. V was clipped by 3 bases and J by 7 bases, with 19 bases between them. The CDR3 consists of 16 residues. CDR3 residues: CASSESFGEVRQPQHF. The CDR3 bases are TGTGCCAGCAGTGAGTCCTTTGGGGAAGTAAGGCAGCCCCAGCATTTT.

This clonotype showed up many times. The chain carries TRBV6-2 or TRBV6-3 and TRBJ1-5; D gene unclear. The CDR3 has 11 residues. In germline, CDR1 is MNHEY, CDR2 SVGEGT. V lost 5 bases and J 6 bases, leaving 5 bases between the germline ends. The CDR3, as DNA: TGTGCCAGCAGTAACGGTCAGCCCCAGCATTTT. Its protein product is CASSNGQPQHF.

The chain carries TRBV7-2 and TRBJ2-6, with D perhaps matching TRBD1 or TRBD2 (6 bases each). The germline gives CDR1 SGHTA, CDR2 FQGNSA. V lost 5 bases and J 0 bases, leaving 14 bases between the germline ends. This CDR3 spans 17 amino acids. Here the CDR3 reads CASSPGGRNSGANVLTF. Here the CDR3 DNA reads TGTGCCAGCAGCCCCGGGGGCCGGAACTCTGGGGCCAACGTCCTGACTTTC.

This clonotype was detected ten times or more. The chain combines TRBV5-1 with TRBJ2-3; 8 nucleotides agree with TRBD2. CDR1 and CDR2 from the germline V gene are SGHRS and YFSETQ. This CDR3 spans 16 amino acids. Trimming at V came to 0 bases and at J to 4 bases, leaving 7 bases not matched to a gene. CDR3 residues: CASSLGLATSADTQYF. For the CDR3, the DNA is TGCGCCAGCAGCTTGGGACTAGCGACAAGCGCAGATACGCAGTATTTT.

This clonotype showed up many times. The rearrangement uses TRBV11-2 and TRBJ2-4; 8 nucleotides match TRBD1. CDR1 and CDR2 from the germline V gene are SGHAT and FQNNGV. Trimming cost V 5 bases and J 7 bases; bases outside gene matches: 7. The CDR3 is 14 amino acids. The CDR3 DNA follows: TGTGCCAGCAGCCAGACAGGGGAAGGGAACATTCAGTACTTC. Its translation: CASSQTGEGNIQYF. The full variable domain, with the rest looked up from reference TRBV11-2 and TRBJ2-4, is EAGVAQSPRYKIIEKRQSVAFWCNPISGHATLYWYQQILGQGPKLLIQFQNNGVVDDSQLPKDRFSAERLKGVDSTLKIQPAKLEDSAVYLCASSQTGEGNIQYFGAGTRLSVL.

This clonotype was counted many times. The chain uses TRBV14 and TRBJ1-2; D remains unclear. The CDR3 has 14 residues. The germline V gene encodes CDR1 SGHDN and CDR2 FVKESK. V was pared by 1 base and J by 5 bases, with 11 bases between. The CDR3 coding sequence is TGTGCCAGCAGCCAAGTCGCGGGTTCTTATGGCTACACCTTC. Translating gives CASSQVAGSYGYTF. The variable domain in full, with the rest retrieved from reference TRBV14 and TRBJ1-2, is EAGVTQFPSHSVIEKGQTVTLRCDPISGHDNLYWYRRVMGKEIKFLLHFVKESKQDESGMPNNRFLAERTGGTYSTLKVQPAELEDSGVYFCASSQVAGSYGYTFGSGTRLTVV.

V is TRBV7-9 and J is TRBJ2-5; no clear D gene. The V end lost 4 bases, the J end lost 4 bases, and 7 bases lay between the germline ends. The CDR3 runs to 12 residues. The germline gives CDR1 SEHNR, CDR2 FQNEAQ (reference sequence). As DNA, the CDR3 is TGTGCCAGCAGCTCTATAGGAGAGACCCAGTACTTC. This translates into CASSSIGETQYF.

Ten or more counts support this clonotype. The V and J genes are TRBV5-6 and TRBJ2-2; no reliable D call. CDR3 length: 11 amino acids. V lost 2 bases to trimming and J lost 7 bases, with 3 bases between them. The germline V gene encodes CDR1 SGHDT and CDR2 YYEEEE. The DNA of the CDR3 is TGTGCCAGCAGCTTTTTCGGGGAGCTGTTTTTT. It is translated as CASSFFGELFF.

This clonotype was found many times. The chain employs TRBV14 and TRBJ1-6; D unclear. The CDR3 runs to 14 residues. V shed 0 bases and J shed 11 bases, with 11 bases lying between them. The germline V gene has CDR1 SGHDN and CDR2 FVKESK. CDR3 nucleotide sequence: TGTGCCAGCAGCCAAGATAGAATCGGGACACCCCTCCACTTT. Translated: CASSQDRIGTPLHF.

This clonotype was recorded many times. The CDR3 is CASSAQQGGEAFF. CDR3 bases: TGCGCCAGCAGCGCCCAACAGGGGGGAGAAGCTTTCTTT. V usage is TRBV5-1 and J usage is TRBJ1-1; the match to TRBD1 covers 8 bases. The CDR3 is made up of 13 amino acids. Per germline, CDR1 SGHRS and CDR2 YFSETQ. The V and J ends lost 4 bases and 8 bases, in that order; junction bases with no gene match: 7.

This rearrangement joins TRBV5-1 to TRBJ2-7; possibly TRBD2 for D (5 bases). V shed 6 bases and J shed 0 bases, with 7 bases lying between them. This CDR3 contains 12 residues. CDR1 and CDR2 from the germline V gene are SGHRS and YFSETQ. CDR3 in DNA: TGCGCCAGCACCCGGGACTCCTACGAGCAGTACTTC. Translation gives CASTRDSYEQYF.

This clonotype was seen repeatedly, ten times or more. The DNA for the CDR3 is TGTGCCAGCAGTTTAAGCCGGGACAGAAATCAGCCCCAGCATTTT. Protein sequence: CASSLSRDRNQPQHF. V usage is TRBV27 and J usage is TRBJ1-5, with TRBD1 matching 7 bases. After removal of 2 bases from V and 4 bases from J, the junction contained 5 bases not matched to a gene. The germline gives CDR1 MNHEY, CDR2 SMNVEV (reference sequence). The CDR3 length is 15 residues.

The table lists this clonotype with a few counts. The chain employs TRBV19 and TRBJ2-2; D call uncertain. With 5 bases removed from V and 0 bases from J, the gap between germline ends came to 13 bases. The CDR3 consists of 16 residues. Germline V gene sequence: CDR1 LNHDA, CDR2 SQIVND (reference sequence). The CDR3 sequence is CASSSPGGANTGELFF. CDR3 nucleotide sequence: TGTGCCAGTAGTTCTCCAGGCGGAGCGAACACCGGGGAGCTGTTTTTT.

Many counts were recorded for this clonotype. V and J are TRBV28 and TRBJ2-2; D is ambiguous. Germline values: CDR1 MDHEN, CDR2 SYDVKM. Trimming pared 1 base from V and 2 bases from J, leaving 5 bases between. The CDR3 has 14 residues. The CDR3 loop is CASSLSPNTGELFF. The CDR3 bases are TGTGCCAGCAGTTTATCACCTAACACCGGGGAGCTGTTTTTT.

This clonotype was picked up many times. The chain recombines TRBV6-2 or TRBV6-3 with TRBJ1-2; D perhaps matches TRBD1 (5 bases). CDR3 length: 12 residues. V lost 4 bases and J lost 4, with 7 bases in between. Germline loops: CDR1 MNHEY, CDR2 SVGEGT. CDR3 coding DNA: TGTGCCAGCAGTTTACAGGCCTATGGCTACACCTTC. Its protein product is CASSLQAYGYTF.

In its sample, this clonotype was seen many times. This chain uses TRBV20-1 with TRBJ1-1; no clear D gene. Looked up from germline, CDR1 is DFQATT and CDR2 is SNEGSKA (reference sequence). The length of the CDR3 is 16 residues. With 2 bases removed from V and 0 bases from J, the gap between germline ends came to 16 bases. The CDR3 loop is CSARNPTRTMNTEAFF. The CDR3 DNA reads TGCAGTGCTAGAAATCCCACTCGGACCATGAACACTGAAGCTTTCTTT.

This clonotype occurred many times. The genes are TRBV5-5 and TRBJ2-1; D ambiguous. In germline, CDR1 is SGHKS, CDR2 YYEKEE (reference sequence). The CDR3 totals 12 residues. The V gene lost 1 base and the J gene lost 9 bases, with 8 bases spanning the gap. This CDR3 reads CASSLSSAEQFF. CDR3 nucleotide sequence: TGTGCCAGCAGCTTGAGTTCGGCTGAGCAGTTCTTC. The whole variable domain, remainder taken from reference TRBV5-5 and TRBJ2-1, is DAGVTQSPTHLIKTRGQQVTLRCSPISGHKSVSWYQQVLGQGPQFIFQYYEKEERGRGNFPDRFSARQFPNYSSELNVNALLLGDSALYLCASSLSSAEQFFGPGTRLTVL.

The table lists this clonotype with many counts. The chain links TRBV6-5 to TRBJ2-1; D gene uncertain. CDR3 size: 11 residues. Per germline, CDR1 MNHEY and CDR2 SVGAGI. V was shortened by 2 bases and J by 7 bases, with 3 bases between the two germline ends. The CDR3 region is CASSYGNEQFF. DNA for the CDR3: TGTGCCAGCAGTTACGGGAATGAGCAGTTCTTC.